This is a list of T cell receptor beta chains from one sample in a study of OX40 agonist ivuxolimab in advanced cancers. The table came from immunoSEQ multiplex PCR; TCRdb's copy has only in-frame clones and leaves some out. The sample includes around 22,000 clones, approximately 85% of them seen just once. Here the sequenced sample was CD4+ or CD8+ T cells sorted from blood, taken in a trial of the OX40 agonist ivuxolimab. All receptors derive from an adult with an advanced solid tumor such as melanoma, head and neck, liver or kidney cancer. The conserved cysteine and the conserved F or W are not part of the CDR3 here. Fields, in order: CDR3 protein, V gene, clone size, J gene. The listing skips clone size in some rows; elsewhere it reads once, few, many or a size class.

CDR3 protein: ASRISDRAPLPQH
V gene: TRBV6-1
clone size: NA
J gene: TRBJ1-5

CDR3 protein: AIRGASMRTNYGYT
V gene: TRBV10-3
clone size: NA
J gene: TRBJ1-2

CDR3 protein: ASSKQGYEQY
V gene: TRBV7-2
clone size: NA
J gene: TRBJ2-7

CDR3 protein: ASSLDSRDSPLH
V gene: TRBV5-1
clone size: NA
J gene: TRBJ1-6

CDR3 protein: ASSRDRGVTSGRTNEQF
V gene: TRBV21-1
clone size: NA
J gene: TRBJ2-1

CDR3 protein: ASSQDEKGVYGYT
V gene: TRBV4-3
clone size: NA
J gene: TRBJ1-2

CDR3 protein: ASSRDRGYNEQF
V gene: TRBV7-2
clone size: NA
J gene: TRBJ2-1

CDR3 protein: ASSFTSGMNTGELF
V gene: TRBV11-2
clone size: NA
J gene: TRBJ2-2

CDR3 protein: ASSLTSASTDTQY
V gene: TRBV27
clone size: once
J gene: TRBJ2-3

CDR3 protein: ASSLAHGPVITEAF
V gene: TRBV7-9
clone size: NA
J gene: TRBJ1-1

CDR3 protein: ASSLELGRNTEAF
V gene: TRBV7-9
clone size: NA
J gene: TRBJ1-1

CDR3 protein: ASSLGGKQPQH
V gene: TRBV5-1
clone size: NA
J gene: TRBJ1-5

CDR3 protein: ASTNTGRSYEQY
V gene: TRBV6-1
clone size: NA
J gene: TRBJ2-7

CDR3 protein: ASSLSLSYEQY
V gene: TRBV7-9
clone size: NA
J gene: TRBJ2-7

CDR3 protein: ASSTTGGANTGELF
V gene: TRBV18
clone size: NA
J gene: TRBJ2-2

CDR3 protein: ASSLFGETQY
V gene: TRBV5-3
clone size: NA
J gene: TRBJ2-5

CDR3 protein: ASSVGLDRAANTEAF
V gene: TRBV9
clone size: once
J gene: TRBJ1-1